Below are 23 T cell receptor beta chains sequenced from a single sample in a study of cytomegalovirus exposure and HLA in healthy donors. PCR was performed using 60 Vbeta and 13 Jbeta primers. The protocol was immunoSEQ multiplex PCR, while the TCRdb copy is restricted to in-frame clones and leaves out a portion. The sample yields about 150,000 clones, roughly 72% seen once. Sequencing was performed on PBMCs. These receptors all come from a man aged 35 to 55 in good health and CMV-seronegative.

The chain has TRBV9 and TRBJ2-5; TRBD2 matches at 7 bases. With 0 bases clipped from V and 5 bases from J, the junction kept 7 bases outside the gene matches. CDR3 size: 15 residues. Germline V CDR1 and CDR2: SGDLS, YYNGEE. CDR3 coding DNA: TGTGCCAGCAGCGTAGCTGCGGGACTAATGGAGACCCAGTACTTC. Protein: CASSVAAGLMETQYF.

The rearrangement joins TRBV5-1 to TRBJ1-1, with D unclear. Trimming took 4 bases from V and 4 from J, leaving 11 bases between them. Germline V lookup: CDR1 SGHRS, CDR2 YFSETQ. The CDR3 covers 13 residues. The CDR3 here is CASSQLRGTEAFF. DNA of the CDR3: TGCGCCAGCAGCCAATTGCGGGGCACTGAAGCTTTCTTT.

The J gene is TRBJ2-3, the V gene TRBV11-2, with D possibly matching TRBD2 (5 bases). Germline loops: CDR1 SGHAT, CDR2 FQNNGV. The V gene lost 1 base and the J gene lost 6 bases, with 11 bases spanning the gap. The CDR3 is made up of 14 amino acids. The CDR3 sequence: CASSLVGAADTQYF. CDR3 nucleotide sequence: TGTGCCAGCAGCTTAGTGGGAGCAGCGGATACGCAGTATTTT.

The chain has TRBV20-1 and TRBJ2-7; D unresolved. Germline loops: CDR1 DFQATT, CDR2 SNEGSKA (reference sequence). V lost 1 base and J 10 bases, leaving 11 bases between the germline ends. The CDR3 loop spans 11 amino acids. In nucleotides, the CDR3 is TGCAGTGCTAGAGGGCAGGAAGTCCAGTACTTC. Protein: CSARGQEVQYF.

The V and J genes are TRBV9 and TRBJ2-5; the match to TRBD2 covers 9 bases. Matching the DNA end better, TRBJ2-7 makes the J call doubtful. Germline lookup yields CDR1 SGDLS and CDR2 YYNGEE. The CDR3 runs to 15 residues. The DNA of the CDR3 is TGTGCCAGCAGCCCACGACTAGCGGCTTCCTACGAGCAGTACTTC. It translates to CASSPRLAASYEQYF.

Of note for this clone: One end of the junction is discordant with germline, which a read error may explain. V is TRBV7-9 and J is TRBJ1-2, with a possible D match to TRBD1 (5 bases). This CDR3 contains 12 residues. Germline values: CDR1 SEHNR, CDR2 FQNEAQ (reference sequence). CDR3 bases: TGTTCCAGCAGCCTAACGGACATTGGCTACACCTTC. Translating it yields CSSSLTDIGYTF.

The gene calls are TRBV27 and TRBJ2-7; TRBD2 agrees at 8 bases. Germline V gives CDR1 MNHEY, CDR2 SMNVEV (reference sequence). Unmatched junction bases numbered 13, after V lost 3 bases and J lost 6 bases. This CDR3 contains 16 residues. As DNA, the CDR3 is TGTGCCAGCAGTTTCTCACTAGCGGAATCCGGACTCGAGCAGTACTTC. Translated, it gives CASSFSLAESGLEQYF.

V and J are TRBV2 and TRBJ2-5; 8 bases agree with TRBD1. The CDR3 is 14 amino acids. V was pared by 5 bases and J by 1 base, with 3 bases of the junction left unmatched. From germline, CDR1 is SNHLY and CDR2 FYNNEI. The CDR3 is CASSFDRGQETQYF. CDR3 sequence (DNA): TGTGCCAGCAGTTTTGACAGGGGCCAAGAGACCCAGTACTTC.

This clone occurred a few times. This chain joins TRBV7-9 and TRBJ2-2; TRBD2 is a possible D gene (6 bases). The CDR3 spans 16 residues. Per germline, CDR1 SEHNR and CDR2 FQNEAQ (reference sequence). The germline V and J ends were trimmed by 5 bases and 4 bases, with 17 bases remaining between them. In DNA form, the CDR3 reads TGTGCCAGCAGCACGGGGACTTCCCGTAGCACCGGGGAGCTGTTTTTT. Translating gives CASSTGTSRSTGELFF.

The CDR3 spells CASSLLGGQRTEAFF. The DNA of the CDR3 is TGCGCCAGCAGCTTGTTGGGGGGGCAACGGACTGAAGCTTTCTTT. The V gene is TRBV5-1, the J gene TRBJ1-1; TRBD1 is a possible D gene (6 bases). The CDR3 is 15 residues long. In germline, CDR1 is SGHRS, CDR2 YFSETQ. Deletions cut 1 base from V and 5 bases from J, with 15 bases between.

The V call is TRBV5-1, the J call TRBJ2-5; D may be TRBD1 (5 bases). The CDR3 runs 14 residues. Trimming stripped 4 bases from V and 0 bases from J, with 10 bases between. In germline, CDR1 is SGHRS, CDR2 YFSETQ. The CDR3 DNA is TGCGCCAGCAGCAGAGCAGGGAACCAAGAGACCCAGTACTTC. Protein product: CASSRAGNQETQYF.

This CDR3 is CASSLRRSTGELFF. The CDR3, as DNA: TGTGCCAGCAGCTTGAGGCGGTCCACCGGGGAGCTGTTTTTT. The gene calls are TRBV7-3 and TRBJ2-2; D ambiguous. This CDR3 spans 14 amino acids. V was trimmed by 3 bases and J by 4 bases, leaving 9 bases between them. Germline-derived CDR1 and CDR2 are SGHTA and FQGTGA.

This clone has just one count. The chain combines TRBV7-3 with TRBJ2-5, with 13 bases identical to TRBD2. Per the germline V gene, CDR1 is SGHTA and CDR2 is FQGTGA. The length of the CDR3 is 18 residues. J gave up 5 bases and V 5 bases, and 14 bases lay outside the gene matches. The CDR3 DNA is TGTGCCAGCAGCCCGGGCATCGGACTAGCGGGGGCCGGGGAGACCCAGTACTTC. Protein: CASSPGIGLAGAGETQYF.

The chain combines TRBV28 with TRBJ1-4; 10 bases are a match to TRBD1. The trim removed 6 bases at V and 6 bases at J, leaving 4 bases unmatched. The CDR3 has 14 residues. Germline values: CDR1 MDHEN, CDR2 SYDVKM. CDR3: CASRGQGGYEKLFF. The DNA of the CDR3 is TGTGCCAGCAGAGGACAGGGGGGGTATGAAAAACTGTTTTTT.

This clone was picked up a small number of times. V is TRBV9 and J is TRBJ1-1; TRBD1 might be the D (6 bases). Trimming removed 3 bases from V and 3 bases from J, with 12 bases in between. CDR3 length: 14 residues. Germline CDR1 is SGDLS and CDR2 is YYNGEE. CDR3 protein: CASSASGVDTEAFF. In nucleotides, the CDR3 is TGTGCCAGCAGCGCTTCAGGGGTGGACACTGAAGCTTTCTTT.

The rearrangement links TRBV9 to TRBJ2-5; a weak D match, TRBD2 (6 bases). The CDR3 runs 15 residues. Per germline, CDR1 SGDLS and CDR2 YYNGEE. V shed 3 bases and J shed 8 bases, with 20 bases lying between them. The CDR3 loop reads CASSAGTDLGRTQYF. The CDR3 DNA reads TGTGCCAGCAGCGCCGGGACGGATCTCGGGAGAACCCAGTACTTC.

On this clone itself: An end of the junction differs from the germline gene, which may be a read error. The J gene is TRBJ1-4, the V gene TRBV5-1, with 9 bases that match TRBD1. This CDR3 contains 14 residues. Germline V gene data show CDR1 as SGHRS and CDR2 as YFSETQ. The DNA of the CDR3 is TGCGCCAGCAGCTTACAGGGGGCTAACGAAAAACTGTTTTTT. Its translation is CASSLQGANEKLFF.

The rearrangement links TRBV27 to TRBJ2-4, with 8 bases matching TRBD1. The CDR3 sequence is 15 residues long. Germline V gives CDR1 MNHEY, CDR2 SMNVEV (reference sequence). Losses at the gene ends were 0 bases for V and 7 bases for J; bases not matched to a gene: 5. CDR3 in DNA: TGTGCCAGCAGTTTATCCTGGGACAGGATCAACATTCAGTACTTC. Translation gives CASSLSWDRINIQYF.

The chain carries TRBV2 and TRBJ1-2; tentatively, D is TRBD1 (5 bases). CDR1 SNHLY and CDR2 FYNNEI come from the germline V gene. Trimming removed 7 bases at V and 0 bases at J, with 18 bases between. The CDR3 has 16 amino acids. The CDR3 bases are TGTGCCAGCATTCCCGACGGAGGGGTAGCTAACTATGGCTACACCTTC. Encoded protein: CASIPDGGVANYGYTF.

The chain couples TRBV5-4 to TRBJ2-7; TRBD1 might be the D (5 bases). Germline CDR1 reads SGHNT; CDR2 reads YYREEE (reference sequence). The CDR3 has 14 residues. Trimming took 0 bases from V and 4 from J, leaving 11 bases between them. The CDR3 nucleotides read TGTGCCAGCAGCTTGGATGGTAGGGGATACGAGCAGTACGTC. This encodes CASSLDGRGYEQYV.

The chain couples TRBV7-2 to TRBJ2-1, with D perhaps matching TRBD1 (6 bases). V was clipped by 1 base and J by 5 bases, with 6 bases between them. The CDR3 consists of 13 residues. Germline V gene data show CDR1 as SGHTA and CDR2 as FQGNSA. The CDR3 sequence: CASSLGQDNEQFF. As DNA, the CDR3 is TGTGCCAGCAGCTTAGGACAGGACAATGAGCAGTTCTTC. The entire variable domain, with the rest obtained from reference TRBV7-2 and TRBJ2-1, is as follows: GAGVSQSPSNKVTEKGKDVELRCDPISGHTALYWYRQSLGQGLEFLIYFQGNSAPDKSGLPSDRFSAERTGGSVSTLTIQRTQQEDSAVYLCASSLGQDNEQFFGPGTRLTVL.

This sequence joins TRBV7-9 and TRBJ1-2; a possible D gene is TRBD1 (6 bases). The V end lost 2 bases, the J end lost 2 bases, and 12 bases lay between the germline ends. This CDR3 is 15 amino acids long. From germline, CDR1 is SEHNR and CDR2 FQNEAQ (reference sequence). The CDR3 DNA is TGTGCCAGCAGCTTATGGCGGGGGCAGAACTATGGCTACACCTTC. Translating it yields CASSLWRGQNYGYTF.

This chain links TRBV7-2 with TRBJ2-1, with 10 bases lining up with TRBD2. The V gene end was trimmed by 5 bases and the J gene end by 14 bases; junction bases not matched to a gene: 6. The CDR3 runs 12 residues. CDR1 and CDR2 from the germline V gene are SGHTA and FQGNSA. This CDR3 reads CASSLSGRGKFF. As DNA, the CDR3 is TGTGCCAGCAGCCTAAGCGGGAGGGGTAAGTTCTTC.